The subject of this entry is one T cell receptor (beta chain). This specimen comes from a study of blood T cell repertoires in COVID-19. About the research overall: Samples came from the United States, Italy and Spain, spanning acute and convalescent COVID-19. Sample material is recorded as cDNA or gDNA derived from T cells, B-cell-depleted T cells, or PBMCs.

The CDR3 is 15 amino acids. Germline lookup yields CDR1 LGHDT and CDR2 YNNKEL (reference sequence). V lost 4 bases and J 5 bases, leaving 14 bases between the germline ends. The assay was immunoSEQ multiplex PCR, and TCRdb's table has in-frame clones only and misses some. In the table there are around 62,000 clones, approximately 93% of which are singletons. The source material was peripheral blood. V gene TRBV3-1 (or the pseudogene TRBV3-2) combines with J gene TRBJ1-4; D unclear. This TCR was sampled from a man aged 70-80 years with active COVID-19. The CDR3 DNA sequence: TGTGCCAGCAGCCGAGGCGGTGGATTCAATGAAAAACTGTTTTTT. Translation: CASSRGGGFNEKLFF.